Following are 27 T cell receptor beta chains from one sample sequenced in a study of blood T cell repertoires in COVID-19. Profiling relied on immunoSEQ multiplex PCR, and the TCRdb table lists in-frame clones only, not all of them. The sample shows under 250,000 clones, approximately 91% of them seen only once. The source material was peripheral blood. Receptors were obtained from a man aged 25-45 years with COVID-19, enrolled during active disease.

The chain recombines TRBV6-5 with TRBJ2-2; D is ambiguous. V shed 3 bases and J shed 4 bases, with 3 bases lying between them. Germline assignment: CDR1 MNHEY and CDR2 SVGAGI. The CDR3 totals 12 residues. CDR3 in amino acids: CASSYSTGELFF. Here the CDR3 DNA reads TGTGCCAGCAGTTATAGCACCGGGGAGCTGTTTTTT.

This chain connects TRBV12-5 to TRBJ1-1, with TRBD1 identical over 8 bases. Germline V gene lookup returns CDR1 LGHNT and CDR2 FRNRAP. The CDR3 spans 13 residues. Trimming at V came to 2 bases and at J to 4 bases, leaving 0 bases not matched to a gene. This CDR3 reads CASGLTGGTEAFF. The DNA of the CDR3 is TGTGCTAGTGGTTTGACAGGGGGCACTGAAGCTTTCTTT.

This chain joins TRBV5-4 and TRBJ1-1, with D perhaps matching TRBD1 (5 bases). The V and J ends lost 9 bases and 1 base respectively, with 19 bases between them. CDR3 size: 15 residues. CDR1 is SGHNT, CDR2 YYREEE, per germline (reference sequence). In nucleotides, the CDR3 is TGTGCCACCCTGGAGCGGGGCGCAGGGAACACTGAAGCTTTCTTT. Its protein is CATLERGAGNTEAFF.

V and J are TRBV6-1 and TRBJ2-7; 7 bases agree with TRBD1. Germline CDR1 and CDR2: MNHNS and SASEGT. J gave up 7 bases and V 6 bases, and 9 bases lay outside the gene matches. This CDR3 has 13 amino acids. Here the CDR3 DNA reads TGTGCCAGCAGCAACAGGGGTTCGGGGGAGCAGTACTTC. Protein: CASSNRGSGEQYF.

CDR3 loop: CASREYGNQPQHF. The CDR3 DNA sequence: TGTGCCAGCCGGGAGTACGGCAATCAGCCCCAGCATTTT. The rearrangement links TRBV19 to TRBJ1-5; D gene uncertain. The CDR3 has 13 amino acids. Between the trimmed V and J ends, which lost 9 bases and 2 bases, there was a span of 11 bases. Germline V CDR1 and CDR2: LNHDA, SQIVND (reference sequence).

V and J are TRBV18 and TRBJ1-5; D is possibly TRBD1 (6 bases). The V and J ends lost 3 bases and 3 bases respectively, with 12 bases between them. This CDR3 is built from 15 residues. Germline V lookup: CDR1 KGHSH, CDR2 LQKENI. The CDR3 here is CASSPLSGANQPQHF. CDR3 sequence (DNA): TGTGCCAGCTCACCGTTGTCAGGGGCCAATCAGCCCCAGCATTTT.

This clone was seen just once. The V and J genes are TRBV7-9 and TRBJ1-2, with TRBD1 matching 8 bases. V lost 2 bases to trimming and J lost 5 bases; unmatched junction nucleotides: 13. The length of the CDR3 is 17 residues. Germline CDR1 SEHNR, CDR2 FQNEAQ (reference sequence). CDR3 in amino acids: CASSLYGAGGNGYGYTF. CDR3 bases: TGTGCCAGCAGCTTATACGGAGCAGGGGGCAATGGGTATGGCTACACCTTC.

This chain uses TRBV5-1 with TRBJ2-4; unclear D gene. Per the germline V gene, CDR1 is SGHRS and CDR2 is YFSETQ. The ends were cut back, 3 bases at V and 1 base at J, with 11 bases in the middle. CDR3 length: 15 amino acids. Here the CDR3 reads CASSYIGAAKNIQYF. The CDR3 bases are TGCGCCAGCAGCTATATTGGTGCGGCCAAAAACATTCAGTACTTC.

This rearrangement joins TRBV6-5 to TRBJ1-2, with 8 positions matching TRBD1. CDR1 and CDR2 from the germline V gene are MNHEY and SVGAGI. J was trimmed by 0 bases and V by 8 bases; bases with no gene match: 2. The CDR3 covers 13 residues. CDR3 nucleotides: TGTGCCAGCGGGGACAGGCCTAACTATGGCTACACCTTC. Translating gives CASGDRPNYGYTF.

The chain has TRBV6-6 and TRBJ1-5, with D possibly being TRBD1 (5 bases). Germline V lookup: CDR1 MNHNY, CDR2 SVGAGI (reference sequence). The CDR3 sequence is 14 residues long. V lost 5 bases to trimming and J lost 7 bases, with 15 bases between them. DNA of the CDR3: TGTGCCAGCAGTCTTTCGGGGGAAGGGCAGCCCCAGCATTTT. Translation: CASSLSGEGQPQHF.

This clone was counted once. The rearrangement uses TRBV12-5 and TRBJ1-2; 7 nucleotides align to TRBD1. CDR3 length equals 14 residues. V shed 1 base and J 6 bases; nucleotides not matched to a gene: 5. From germline, CDR1 is LGHNT and CDR2 FRNRAP. Written as DNA, the CDR3 is TGTGCTAGTGGTTTGGCCGGCAGGGGGGATGGCTACACCTTC. It translates to CASGLAGRGDGYTF.

This chain links TRBV5-6 with TRBJ2-7; D is possibly TRBD1 (5 bases). Per the germline V gene, CDR1 is SGHDT and CDR2 is YYEEEE. The CDR3 spans 15 residues. V was trimmed by 2 bases and J by 3 bases, leaving 15 bases between them. In DNA form, the CDR3 reads TGTGCCAGCAGCTTAACAGGAGTAACCTACTACGAGCAGTACTTC. Residues: CASSLTGVTYYEQYF. Using reference TRBV5-6 and TRBJ2-7 for the parts outside the CDR3, the full variable domain is DAGVTQSPTHLIKTRGQQVTLRCSPKSGHDTVSWYQQALGQGPQFIFQYYEEEERQRGNFPDRFSGHQFPNYSSELNVNALLLGDSALYLCASSLTGVTYYEQYFGPGTRLTVT.

The chain uses TRBV19 and TRBJ1-3; D remains ambiguous. Trimming removed 6 bases from V and 0 bases from J, with 12 bases in between. Germline V lookup: CDR1 LNHDA, CDR2 SQIVND (reference sequence). This CDR3 is built from 15 residues. CDR3 protein: CASRQRVVSGNTIYF. The CDR3 region has the DNA TGTGCCAGTAGACAGAGGGTTGTCTCTGGAAACACCATATATTTT.

This chain joins TRBV11-2 and TRBJ1-1; 9 bases match TRBD1. Germline-derived CDR1 and CDR2 are SGHAT and FQNNGV. The CDR3 totals 13 residues. J gave up 4 bases and V 5 bases, and 2 bases lay outside the gene matches. The chain's CDR3 is CASSAQGATEAFF. The CDR3 DNA follows: TGTGCCAGCAGCGCACAGGGGGCCACTGAAGCTTTCTTT.

The chain combines TRBV5-1 with TRBJ1-1, with D perhaps matching TRBD1 (5 bases). The length of the CDR3 is 13 residues. Deletions cut 7 bases from V and 4 bases from J, with 14 bases between. Germline V gene data show CDR1 as SGHRS and CDR2 as YFSETQ. The CDR3 nucleotides read TGCGCCAGCGGCAGGGCGGACACCACTGAAGCTTTCTTT. As protein: CASGRADTTEAFF.

This clone appeared a few times. The CDR3 sequence is CASSVSGGDYNEQFF. The CDR3 bases are TGTGCCAGCAGTGTGTCAGGGGGTGACTACAATGAGCAGTTCTTC. The J gene is TRBJ2-1, the V gene TRBV2, with 7 bases fitting TRBD1. The germline V gene has CDR1 SNHLY and CDR2 FYNNEI. After removal of 4 bases from V and 3 bases from J, the junction contained 6 bases not matched to a gene. The CDR3 consists of 15 residues.

The rearrangement uses TRBV9 and TRBJ1-2; possibly TRBD1 for D (5 bases). Looked up from germline, CDR1 is SGDLS and CDR2 is YYNGEE. The length of the CDR3 is 14 residues. V was cut by 1 base and J by 4 bases, with 11 bases left in between. The CDR3 loop reads CASSVRDGGYGYTF. In nucleotides, the CDR3 is TGTGCCAGCAGCGTAAGGGACGGGGGCTATGGCTACACCTTC.

The chain employs TRBV7-9 and TRBJ1-1; D gene ambiguous. Germline-derived CDR1 and CDR2 are SEHNR and FQNEAQ (reference sequence). The CDR3 consists of 16 residues. V was cut by 0 bases and J by 1 base, with 12 bases left in between. CDR3 in DNA: TGTGCCAGCAGCTTAGCGATCGGGGTCCCGAACACTGAAGCTTTCTTT. It translates to CASSLAIGVPNTEAFF.

The chain is built from TRBV29-1 and TRBJ2-5; D is possibly TRBD2 (5 bases). The CDR3 has 12 amino acids. V lost 3 bases to trimming and J lost 2 bases, with 7 bases between them. Germline-derived CDR1 and CDR2 are SQVTM and ANQGSEA. The CDR3 sequence: CSVDREQETQYF. The CDR3 nucleotides are TGCAGCGTTGATCGGGAACAAGAGACCCAGTACTTC.

The chain has TRBV4-2 and TRBJ2-7; 8 nucleotides line up with TRBD1. The J segment lost 2 bases and the V segment lost 3 bases, leaving 6 bases of the junction unmatched. CDR3 length: 15 amino acids. Germline loops: CDR1 LGHNA, CDR2 YNFKEQ. CDR3 nucleotide sequence: TGTGCCAGCAGCCACAGGGGGCGAGGTCCCTACGAGCAGTACTTC. Its translation is CASSHRGRGPYEQYF.

The chain joins TRBV5-6 to TRBJ2-3; possibly TRBD1 for D (6 bases). The V and J ends lost 3 bases and 4 bases respectively, with 15 bases between them. The germline CDR1 and CDR2 sequences are SGHDT and YYEEEE. The CDR3 runs to 15 residues. Here the CDR3 DNA reads TGTGCCAGCAGCTGGGGGACACCCGCGTCAGATACGCAGTATTTT. This encodes CASSWGTPASDTQYF.

The chain carries TRBV4-2 and TRBJ1-4; 7 positions match TRBD1. CDR3 length equals 15 residues. Germline V gene data show CDR1 as LGHNA and CDR2 as YNFKEQ. V shed 5 bases and J 4 bases; nucleotides not matched to a gene: 7. CDR3 region: CASSSRQGNNEKLFF. The CDR3 region has the DNA TGTGCCAGCAGCTCCCGACAGGGAAATAATGAAAAACTGTTTTTT.

The CDR3 sequence: CASRDPGQGARSYEQYF. The CDR3 DNA follows: TGTGCCAGCAGGGACCCGGGACAGGGGGCGAGGTCCTACGAGCAGTACTTC. The J gene is TRBJ2-7, the V gene TRBV7-9; 12 positions match TRBD1. Germline loops: CDR1 SEHNR, CDR2 FQNEAQ (reference sequence). The CDR3 length is 17 residues. Trimming removed 6 bases from V and 1 base from J; junction bases left unmatched: 10.

This clone showed up just once. The V call is TRBV19, the J call TRBJ1-3; D gene unclear. The V end was cut by 2 bases, the J end by 0 bases, with 11 bases between. Per the germline V gene, CDR1 is LNHDA and CDR2 is SQIVND (reference sequence). The CDR3 has 16 amino acids. CDR3 loop: CASSITRTISGNTIYF. The CDR3, as DNA: TGTGCCAGTAGTATAACCCGGACTATCTCTGGAAACACCATATATTTT. Full variable domain (outside the CDR3, taken from reference TRBV19 and TRBJ1-3): DGGITQSPKYLFRKEGQNVTLSCEQNLNHDAMYWYRQDPGQGLRLIYYSQIVNDFQKGDIAEGYSVSREKKESFPLTVTSAQKNPTAFYLCASSITRTISGNTIYFGEGSWLTVV.

With respect to this clone: The junction does not match germline at one end; this may be a read error. The gene calls are TRBV4-1 and TRBJ1-4; the D is unclear. CDR1 is MGHRA, CDR2 YSYEKL, per germline. CDR3 length: 13 residues. As DNA, the CDR3 is TGCGCCAGCAGCTTGGCTACTAGTGAAAAACTGTTTTTT. This codes for CASSLATSEKLFF.

The J gene is TRBJ2-7, the V gene TRBV5-6; 10 bases line up with TRBD2. The CDR3 contains 19 residues. After removal of 4 bases from V and 3 bases from J, the junction contained 19 bases not matched to a gene. From germline, CDR1 is SGHDT and CDR2 YYEEEE. The CDR3 DNA reads TGTGCCAGCAGCCCCCGTAGGAGCCGCCAAGGACTAGCGGTCTACGAGCAGTACTTC. Amino acids: CASSPRRSRQGLAVYEQYF. The full variable domain, rest sourced from reference TRBV5-6 and TRBJ2-7, is DAGVTQSPTHLIKTRGQQVTLRCSPKSGHDTVSWYQQALGQGPQFIFQYYEEEERQRGNFPDRFSGHQFPNYSSELNVNALLLGDSALYLCASSPRRSRQGLAVYEQYFGPGTRLTVT.

This clone was detected only once. The chain couples TRBV7-3 to TRBJ2-3, with 12 nucleotides matching TRBD2. The CDR3 is 15 amino acids. The ends lost 5 bases at V and 3 bases at J; junction bases unmatched: 3. Germline CDR1 SGHTA, CDR2 FQGTGA. This CDR3 is CASSAGLAGTDTQYF. The CDR3 bases are TGTGCCAGCAGCGCCGGACTAGCGGGGACAGATACGCAGTATTTT.